This is a list of T cell receptor beta chains from one sample in a study of T-cell reconstitution after alpha-beta-depleted transplantation in children. TCRdb re-derived calls from the PCR reads in MiXCR, one entry per CDR3 protein. The sample carries about 610,000 distinct CDR3 sequences, 10% to 13% recorded once. Sequenced here: PBMCs from the stem cell graft donor, sampled from the stem cell graft. These receptors all stem from a human donor who donated a stem cell graft to a child with acute myeloid leukemia. Each CDR3 is given with its conserved first and last residue. Each record gives: J gene, V gene, clone size, D gene, CDR3 protein, CDR3 DNA. The D gene is left open where the match is weak. Size tells how often a clone was seen (once, few, many) or the class of an expanded clone, and some rows leave it out.

TRBJ2-3 | TRBV11-3 | - | - | CASSLDSREDTQYF | TGTGCCAGCAGCTTAGACAGCAGGGAGGATACGCAGTATTTT
TRBJ2-3 | TRBV28 | many | TRBD2 | CASNRAGGTDTQYF | TGTGCCAGCAACCGAGCGGGAGGCACAGATACGCAGTATTTT
TRBJ2-7 | TRBV10-3 | few | TRBD2 | CAISESVFPGRAGEQYF | TGTGCCATCAGTGAGTCCGTTTTCCCCGGGAGGGCCGGGGAGCAGTACTTC
TRBJ2-5 | TRBV29-1 | - | TRBD2 | CSVTPSGRSETQYF | TGCAGCGTGACCCCCAGCGGGAGGTCAGAGACCCAGTACTTC
TRBJ1-2 | TRBV19 | few | - | CATKPGDGYTF | TGTGCCACAAAACCGGGGGATGGCTACACCTTC
TRBJ1-1 | TRBV11-2 | many | TRBD1 | CASTSGTGVGNTEAFF | TGTGCCAGCACCTCAGGGACAGGGGTTGGGAACACTGAAGCTTTCTTT
TRBJ2-4 | TRBV29-1 | many | - | CSVRDTLAKNIQYF | TGCAGCGTTCGGGACACCCTAGCCAAAAACATTCAGTACTTC
TRBJ1-1 | TRBV30 | - | - | CAWSVGAGTEAFF | TGTGCCTGGAGTGTAGGGGCCGGAACTGAAGCTTTCTTT
TRBJ1-6 | TRBV5-8 | few | - | CASSIDSQTPLHF | TGTGCCAGCAGTATCGACAGCCAAACACCCCTCCACTTT
TRBJ1-2 | TRBV24-1 | - | TRBD1 | CATSDPRLGQGLKSYGYTF | TGTGCCACCAGTGACCCAAGGTTGGGACAGGGGTTAAAGTCATATGGCTACACCTTC
TRBJ2-3 | TRBV2 | - | TRBD2 | CASSERASGSSDTQYF | TGTGCCAGCAGTGAAAGGGCTAGCGGGAGTTCAGATACGCAGTATTTT
TRBJ2-1 | TRBV5-6 | few | TRBD2 | CASSHTRTSGSFWYNEQFF | TGTGCCAGCAGCCATACCAGGACTAGCGGGAGTTTCTGGTACAATGAGCAGTTCTTC
TRBJ2-1 | TRBV27 | - | - | CASSSHLGVVNEQFF | TGTGCCAGCAGTTCCCACCTGGGAGTAGTCAATGAGCAGTTCTTC
TRBJ2-1 | TRBV5-1 | few | - | CASSSPGPSHNEQFF | TGCGCCAGCAGCTCGCCGGGACCCTCTCACAATGAGCAGTTCTTC
TRBJ2-1 | TRBV29-1 | - | - | CSVELVSYNEQFF | TGCAGCGTTGAACTAGTTTCCTACAATGAGCAGTTCTTC
TRBJ2-7 | TRBV6-2/TRBV6-3 | few | TRBD1 | CASTSTGTGPYEQYF | TGTGCCAGCACCTCAACCGGGACAGGACCCTACGAGCAGTACTTC
TRBJ1-6 | TRBV5-6 | - | TRBD1 | CASSLGQGHSPLHF | TGTGCCAGCAGTTTGGGACAGGGCCATTCACCCCTCCACTTT
TRBJ1-4 | TRBV2 | few | - | CASSGRATANEKLFF | TGTGCCAGCAGTGGGCGTGCGACTGCTAATGAAAAACTGTTTTTT
TRBJ2-7 | TRBV28 | many | TRBD2 | CASSLSLAGAEQYF | TGTGCCAGCAGTTTATCACTAGCGGGAGCCGAGCAGTACTTC
TRBJ2-3 | TRBV5-1 | - | TRBD1 | CASSRLTGVGTDTQYF | TGCGCCAGCAGCCGATTGACAGGGGTCGGCACAGATACGCAGTATTTT
TRBJ2-7 | TRBV12-3/TRBV12-4 | - | TRBD2 | CASSLWLAGRSFEQYF | TGTGCCAGCAGTTTATGGCTAGCGGGAAGGTCTTTCGAGCAGTACTTC
TRBJ1-2 | TRBV12-3/TRBV12-4 | few | - | CASSLKQLSFYGYTF | TGTGCCAGCAGTTTAAAACAGCTATCTTTCTATGGCTACACCTTC
TRBJ2-7 | TRBV4-3 | - | TRBD1 | CAGRQGDPYEQYF | TGCGCCGGTCGACAGGGGGATCCCTACGAGCAGTACTTC
TRBJ2-1 | TRBV20-1 | - | - | CSAREREGLGANEQFF | TGCAGTGCTAGAGAACGCGAGGGACTCGGGGCCAATGAGCAGTTCTTC
TRBJ2-1 | TRBV7-2 | many | - | CASSSTTYNEQFF | TGTGCCAGCAGCTCGACTACGTACAATGAGCAGTTCTTC
TRBJ1-1 | TRBV10-3 | few | - | CAISGGLGAEAFF | TGTGCCATCAGTGGCGGTTTAGGAGCTGAAGCTTTCTTT
TRBJ2-5 | TRBV25-1 | many | - | CASSVYGTGETQYF | TGTGCCAGCAGTGTGTACGGGACCGGGGAGACCCAGTACTTC
TRBJ2-2 | TRBV12-3/TRBV12-4 | many | - | CASSLRGAHTGELFF | TGTGCCAGCAGTTTAAGGGGGGCGCACACCGGGGAGCTGTTTTTT
TRBJ2-7 | TRBV20-1 | - | - | CSAREIRVNEQYF | TGCAGTGCTAGAGAAATAAGGGTTAATGAGCAGTACTTC
TRBJ1-1 | TRBV6-2/TRBV6-3 | many | - | CASSRGGNTEAFF | TGTGCCAGCTCACGTGGGGGGAACACTGAAGCTTTCTTT
TRBJ2-5 | TRBV5-1 | many | TRBD2 | CASRPEGLAGAGDNTETQYF | TGCGCCAGCAGACCAGAGGGACTAGCGGGAGCGGGTGACAATACTGAGACCCAGTACTTC
TRBJ1-1 | TRBV25-1 | - | - | CASKAGDFTEAFF | TGTGCCAGCAAAGCAGGGGATTTCACTGAAGCTTTCTTT
TRBJ2-4 | TRBV4-3 | few | TRBD2 | CASSQRAGGPSNIQYF | TGCGCCAGCAGCCAAAGAGCGGGAGGGCCCTCAAACATTCAGTACTTC
TRBJ2-3 | TRBV4-3 | - | TRBD2 | CASSQGTSASTDTQYF | TGCGCCAGCAGCCAAGGGACTAGCGCGAGCACAGATACGCAGTATTTT
TRBJ1-1 | TRBV29-1 | - | - | CSSGTNTEAFF | TGCAGCTCCGGGACGAACACTGAAGCTTTCTTT
TRBJ2-7 | TRBV20-1 | few | TRBD2 | CSAPTSPYEQYF | TGCAGTGCCCCGACTAGCCCCTACGAGCAGTACTTC
TRBJ2-5 | TRBV5-1 | - | - | CASTSGRAETQYF | TGCGCCAGCACATCGGGCAGGGCGGAGACCCAGTACTTC
TRBJ1-5 | TRBV12-5 | few | TRBD1 | CASGPRDRWVYNQPQHF | TGTGCTAGTGGCCCCCGGGACAGGTGGGTATACAATCAGCCCCAGCATTTT
TRBJ2-1 | TRBV20-1 | many | - | CSATADSNFLEQFF | TGCAGTGCTACCGCGGACAGTAATTTTCTTGAGCAGTTCTTC
TRBJ2-7 | TRBV7-8 | many | - | CASSLEREQYF | TGTGCCAGCAGCTTGGAAAGGGAGCAGTACTTC
TRBJ2-4 | TRBV6-2/TRBV6-3 | many | - | CASSWKTAKNIQYF | TGTGCCAGCAGTTGGAAGACAGCCAAAAACATTCAGTACTTC
TRBJ2-3 | TRBV28 | many | TRBD2 | CASSFASGIVDTQYF | TGTGCCAGCAGTTTCGCTAGCGGGATTGTTGATACGCAGTATTTT
TRBJ2-7 | TRBV10-3 | few | TRBD1 | CAITKQGAAYEQYF | TGTGCCATCACCAAACAGGGGGCGGCCTACGAGCAGTACTTC